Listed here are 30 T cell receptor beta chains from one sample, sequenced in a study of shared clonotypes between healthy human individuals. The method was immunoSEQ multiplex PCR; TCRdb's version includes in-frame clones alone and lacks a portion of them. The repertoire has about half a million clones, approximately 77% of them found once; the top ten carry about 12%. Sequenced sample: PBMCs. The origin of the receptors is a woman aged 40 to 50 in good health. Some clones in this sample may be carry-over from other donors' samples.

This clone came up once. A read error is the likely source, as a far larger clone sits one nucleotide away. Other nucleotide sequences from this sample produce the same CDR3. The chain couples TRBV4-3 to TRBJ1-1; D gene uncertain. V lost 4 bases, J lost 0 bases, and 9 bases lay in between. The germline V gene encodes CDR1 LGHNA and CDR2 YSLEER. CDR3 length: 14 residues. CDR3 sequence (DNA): TGCGCCAGCAGCCGTCACCGCATGAACACTGAAGCTTTCTTT. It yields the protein CASSRHRMNTEAFF.

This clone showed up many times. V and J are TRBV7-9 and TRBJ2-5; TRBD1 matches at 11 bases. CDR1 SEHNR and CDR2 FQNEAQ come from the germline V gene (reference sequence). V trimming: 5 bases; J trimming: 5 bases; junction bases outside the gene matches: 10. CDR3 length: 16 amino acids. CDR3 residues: CASSRTRTGGVETQYF. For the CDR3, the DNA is TGTGCCAGCAGCAGAACCCGGACAGGGGGCGTCGAGACCCAGTACTTC.

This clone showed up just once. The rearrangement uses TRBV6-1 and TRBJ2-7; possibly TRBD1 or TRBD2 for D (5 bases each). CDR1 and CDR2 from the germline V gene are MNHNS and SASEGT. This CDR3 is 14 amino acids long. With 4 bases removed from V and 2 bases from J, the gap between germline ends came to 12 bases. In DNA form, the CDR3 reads TGTGCCAGCAGTGCCCGGGACGGAACCTACGAGCAGTACTTC. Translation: CASSARDGTYEQYF.

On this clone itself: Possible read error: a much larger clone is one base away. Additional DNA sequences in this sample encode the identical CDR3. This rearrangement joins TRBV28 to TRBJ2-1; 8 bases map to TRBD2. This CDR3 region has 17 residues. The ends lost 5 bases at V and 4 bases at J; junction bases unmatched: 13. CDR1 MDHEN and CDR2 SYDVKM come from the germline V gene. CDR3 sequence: CASSLALGAGGYNEQFF. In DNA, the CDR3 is TGTGCCAGCAGTCTCGCCCTCGGGGCGGGGGGTTACAATGAGCAGTTCTTC.

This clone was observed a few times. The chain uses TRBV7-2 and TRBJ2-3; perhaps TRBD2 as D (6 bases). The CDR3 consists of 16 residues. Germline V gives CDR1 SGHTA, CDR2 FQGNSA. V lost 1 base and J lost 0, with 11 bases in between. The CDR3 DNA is TGTGCCAGCAGCTTAGATACAGGAGGGAGCACAGATACGCAGTATTTT. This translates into CASSLDTGGSTDTQYF.

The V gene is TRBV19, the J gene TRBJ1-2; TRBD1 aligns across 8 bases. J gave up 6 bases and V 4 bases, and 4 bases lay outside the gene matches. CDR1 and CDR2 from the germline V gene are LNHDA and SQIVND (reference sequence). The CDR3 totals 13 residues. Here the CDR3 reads CASSTGGRHGYTF. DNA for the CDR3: TGTGCCAGTAGTACAGGGGGCCGGCATGGCTACACCTTC.

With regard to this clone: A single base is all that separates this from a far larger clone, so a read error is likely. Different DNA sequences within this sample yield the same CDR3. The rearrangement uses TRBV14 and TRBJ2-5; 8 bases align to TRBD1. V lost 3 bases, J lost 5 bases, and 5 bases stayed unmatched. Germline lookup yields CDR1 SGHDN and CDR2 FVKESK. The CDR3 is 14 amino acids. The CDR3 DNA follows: TGTGCCAGCAGCCAGGACAGGGTAGGGGAGACCCAGTACTTC. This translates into CASSQDRVGETQYF.

In DNA, the CDR3 is TGTGCCAGCAGCTTAGGGTTTATTGGGCTGAAGATTCTCTACAATGAGCAGTTCTTC. Its protein is CASSLGFIGLKILYNEQFF. V usage is TRBV7-2 and J usage is TRBJ2-1; the D is unclear. Trimming cost V 1 base and J 3 bases, with 22 bases left between them. CDR1 SGHTA and CDR2 FQGNSA come from the germline V gene. This CDR3 is built from 19 residues.

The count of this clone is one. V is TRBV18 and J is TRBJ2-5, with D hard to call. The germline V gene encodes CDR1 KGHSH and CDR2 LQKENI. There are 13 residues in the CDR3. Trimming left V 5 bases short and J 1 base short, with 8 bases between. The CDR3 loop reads CASSGVTQETQYF. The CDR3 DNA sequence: TGTGCCAGCTCAGGGGTCACCCAAGAGACCCAGTACTTC.

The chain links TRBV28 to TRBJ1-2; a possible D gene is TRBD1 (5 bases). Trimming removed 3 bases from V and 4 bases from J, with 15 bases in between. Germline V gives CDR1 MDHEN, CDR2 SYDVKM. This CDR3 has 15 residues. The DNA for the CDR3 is TGTGCCAGCAGTTTGGCCATTCAGGGACTCTATGGCTACACCTTC. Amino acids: CASSLAIQGLYGYTF.

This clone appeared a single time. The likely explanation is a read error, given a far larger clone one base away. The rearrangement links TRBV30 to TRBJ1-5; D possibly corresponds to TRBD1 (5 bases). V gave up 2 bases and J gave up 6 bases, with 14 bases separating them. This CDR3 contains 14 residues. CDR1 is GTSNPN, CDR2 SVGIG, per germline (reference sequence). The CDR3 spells CAWSIDSGSQPQHF. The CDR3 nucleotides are TGTGCCTGGAGTATCGACAGTGGCAGTCAGCCCCAGCATTTT.

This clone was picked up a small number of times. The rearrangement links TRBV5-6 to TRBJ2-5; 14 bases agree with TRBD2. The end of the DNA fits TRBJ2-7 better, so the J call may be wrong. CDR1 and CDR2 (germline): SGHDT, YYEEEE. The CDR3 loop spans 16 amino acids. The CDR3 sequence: CASSIPGLAGAYEQYF. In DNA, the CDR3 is TGTGCCAGCAGCATCCCGGGACTAGCGGGAGCCTACGAGCAGTACTTC.

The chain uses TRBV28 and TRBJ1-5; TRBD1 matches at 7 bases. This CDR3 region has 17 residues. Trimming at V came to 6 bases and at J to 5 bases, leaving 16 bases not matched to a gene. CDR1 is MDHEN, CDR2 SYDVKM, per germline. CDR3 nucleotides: TGTGCCAGCAGCTCCCCGCGGTTAGCACAGGGGCATCAGCCCCAGCATTTT. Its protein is CASSSPRLAQGHQPQHF.

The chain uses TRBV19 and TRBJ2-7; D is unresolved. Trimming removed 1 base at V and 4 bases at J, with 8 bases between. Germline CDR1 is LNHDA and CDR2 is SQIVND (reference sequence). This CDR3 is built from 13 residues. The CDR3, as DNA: TGTGCCAGTAGTATAGGTTGGCGTTACGAGCAGTACTTC. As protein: CASSIGWRYEQYF.

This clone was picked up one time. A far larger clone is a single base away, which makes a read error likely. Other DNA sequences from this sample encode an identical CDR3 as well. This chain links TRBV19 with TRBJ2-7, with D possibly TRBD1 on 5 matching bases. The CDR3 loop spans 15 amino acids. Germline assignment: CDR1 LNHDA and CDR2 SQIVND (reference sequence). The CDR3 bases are TGTGCCAGCAGTACCCGACAGACCAACTCCTACGAGCAGTACTTC. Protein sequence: CASSTRQTNSYEQYF. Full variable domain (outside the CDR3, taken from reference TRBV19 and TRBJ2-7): DGGITQSPKYLFRKEGQNVTLSCEQNLNHDAMYWYRQDPGQGLRLIYYSQIVNDFQKGDIAEGYSVSREKKESFPLTVTSAQKNPTAFYLCASSTRQTNSYEQYFGPGTRLTVT.

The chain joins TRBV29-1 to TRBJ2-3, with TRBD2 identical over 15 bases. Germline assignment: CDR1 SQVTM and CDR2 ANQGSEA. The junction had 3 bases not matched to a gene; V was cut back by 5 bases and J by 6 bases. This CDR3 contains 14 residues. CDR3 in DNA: TGCAGCGTTTGGACTAGCGGGGGGGGTGATACGCAGTATTTT. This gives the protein CSVWTSGGGDTQYF.

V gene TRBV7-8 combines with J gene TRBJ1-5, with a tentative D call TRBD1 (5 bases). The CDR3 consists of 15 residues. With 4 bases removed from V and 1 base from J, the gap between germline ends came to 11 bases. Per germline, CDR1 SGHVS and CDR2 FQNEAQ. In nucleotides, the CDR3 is TGTGCCAGCAGCTCCCGGGACTGGAGCAATCAGCCCCAGCATTTT. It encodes CASSSRDWSNQPQHF.

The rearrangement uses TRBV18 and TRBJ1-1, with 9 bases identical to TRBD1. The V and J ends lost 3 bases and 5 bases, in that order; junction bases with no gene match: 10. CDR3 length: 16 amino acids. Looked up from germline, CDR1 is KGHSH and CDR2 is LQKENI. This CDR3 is CASSPVGQGRKTEAFF. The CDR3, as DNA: TGTGCCAGCTCACCCGTGGGACAGGGAAGGAAGACTGAAGCTTTCTTT.

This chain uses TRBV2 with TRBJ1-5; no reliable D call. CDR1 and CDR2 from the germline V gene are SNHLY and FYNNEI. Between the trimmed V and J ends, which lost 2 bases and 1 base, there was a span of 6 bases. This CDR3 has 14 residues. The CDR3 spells CASSELVSNQPQHF. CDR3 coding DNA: TGTGCCAGCAGTGAATTGGTCAGCAATCAGCCCCAGCATTTT.

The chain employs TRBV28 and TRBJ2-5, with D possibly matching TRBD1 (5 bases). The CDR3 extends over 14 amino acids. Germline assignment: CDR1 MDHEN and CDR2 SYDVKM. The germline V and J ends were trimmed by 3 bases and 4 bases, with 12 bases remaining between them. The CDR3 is CASSFVGQGETQYF. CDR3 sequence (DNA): TGTGCCAGCAGTTTTGTAGGGCAGGGAGAGACCCAGTACTTC.

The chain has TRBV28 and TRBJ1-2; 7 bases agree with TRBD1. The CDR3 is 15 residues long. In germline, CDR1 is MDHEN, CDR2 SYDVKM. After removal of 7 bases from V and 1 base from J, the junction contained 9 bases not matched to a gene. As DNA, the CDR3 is TGTGCCAGCACCTCCGGAGGGGGCCTTAACTATGGCTACACCTTC. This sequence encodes CASTSGGGLNYGYTF.

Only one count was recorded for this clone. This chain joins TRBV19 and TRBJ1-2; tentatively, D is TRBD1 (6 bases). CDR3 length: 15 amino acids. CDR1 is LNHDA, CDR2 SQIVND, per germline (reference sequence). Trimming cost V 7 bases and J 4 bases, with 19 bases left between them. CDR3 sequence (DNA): TGTGCCAGTACCCCCATCGGGGGCGCCGGCTATGGCTACACCTTC. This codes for CASTPIGGAGYGYTF.

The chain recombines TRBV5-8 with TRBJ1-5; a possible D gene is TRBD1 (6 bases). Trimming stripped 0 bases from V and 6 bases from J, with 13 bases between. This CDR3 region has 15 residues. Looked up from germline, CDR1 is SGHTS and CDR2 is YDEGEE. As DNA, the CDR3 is TGTGCCAGCAGCTTGGGTACAGGGAAAGTTCAGCCCCAGCATTTT. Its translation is CASSLGTGKVQPQHF.

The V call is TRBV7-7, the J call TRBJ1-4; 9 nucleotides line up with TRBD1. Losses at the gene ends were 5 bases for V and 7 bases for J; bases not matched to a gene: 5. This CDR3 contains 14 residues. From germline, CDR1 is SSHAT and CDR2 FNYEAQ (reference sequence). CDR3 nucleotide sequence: TGTGCCAGCAGCCCGGGACAGGGTGCTGAAAAACTGTTTTTT. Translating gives CASSPGQGAEKLFF.

The CDR3 coding sequence is TGTGCCAGCAGCTTAGGGGGTAGCTTCTACGAGCAGTACTTC. Protein product: CASSLGGSFYEQYF. This sequence joins TRBV7-2 and TRBJ2-7; D is ambiguous. Per germline, CDR1 SGHTA and CDR2 FQGNSA. With 1 base removed from V and 3 bases from J, the gap between germline ends came to 10 bases. This CDR3 spans 14 amino acids. Based on the CDR3 plus reference TRBV7-2 and TRBJ2-7, the full variable domain is GAGVSQSPSNKVTEKGKDVELRCDPISGHTALYWYRQSLGQGLEFLIYFQGNSAPDKSGLPSDRFSAERTGGSVSTLTIQRTQQEDSAVYLCASSLGGSFYEQYFGPGTRLTVT.

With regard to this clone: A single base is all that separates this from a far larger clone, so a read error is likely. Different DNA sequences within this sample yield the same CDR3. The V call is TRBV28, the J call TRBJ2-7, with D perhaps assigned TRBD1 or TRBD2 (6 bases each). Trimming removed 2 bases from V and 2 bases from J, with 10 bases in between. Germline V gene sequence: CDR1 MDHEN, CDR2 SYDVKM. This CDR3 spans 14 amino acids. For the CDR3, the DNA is TGTGCCAGCAGTTTAGTTGGGGGGCCCTACGAGCAGTACTTC. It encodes CASSLVGGPYEQYF.

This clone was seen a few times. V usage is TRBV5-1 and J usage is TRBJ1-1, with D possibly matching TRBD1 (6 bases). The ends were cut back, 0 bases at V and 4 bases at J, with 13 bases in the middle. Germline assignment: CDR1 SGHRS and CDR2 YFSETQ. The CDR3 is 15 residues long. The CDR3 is CASSLDIQGSTEAFF. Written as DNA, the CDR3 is TGCGCCAGCAGCTTGGATATCCAGGGGTCCACTGAAGCTTTCTTT. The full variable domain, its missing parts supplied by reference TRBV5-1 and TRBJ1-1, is KAGVTQTPRYLIKTRGQQVTLSCSPISGHRSVSWYQQTPGQGLQFLFEYFSETQRNKGNFPGRFSGRQFSNSRSEMNVSTLELGDSALYLCASSLDIQGSTEAFFGQGTRLTVV.

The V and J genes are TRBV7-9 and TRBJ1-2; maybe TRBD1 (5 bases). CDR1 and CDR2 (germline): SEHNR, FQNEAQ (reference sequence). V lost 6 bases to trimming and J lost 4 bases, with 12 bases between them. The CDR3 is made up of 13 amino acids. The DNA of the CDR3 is TGTGCCAGCAGGTTCCCAGGGATCTATGGCTACACCTTC. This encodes CASRFPGIYGYTF.

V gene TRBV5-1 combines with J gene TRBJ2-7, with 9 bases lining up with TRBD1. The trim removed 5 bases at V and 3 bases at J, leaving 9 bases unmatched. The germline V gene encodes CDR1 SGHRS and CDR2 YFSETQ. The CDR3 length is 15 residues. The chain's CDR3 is CASRVGTGRSYEQYF. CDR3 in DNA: TGCGCCAGCAGAGTGGGGACAGGGCGAAGCTACGAGCAGTACTTC.

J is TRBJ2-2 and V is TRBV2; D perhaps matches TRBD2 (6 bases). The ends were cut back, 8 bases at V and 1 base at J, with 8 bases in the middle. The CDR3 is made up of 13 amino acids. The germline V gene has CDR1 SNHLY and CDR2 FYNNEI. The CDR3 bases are TGTGCCAGCCGGCGGGAGAACACCGGGGAGCTGTTTTTT. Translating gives CASRRENTGELFF.